The 9 T cell receptor beta chains in this list originate from one sample, sequenced in a study of cytomegalovirus exposure and HLA in healthy donors. Data came from immunoSEQ multiplex PCR; TCRdb stores just in-frame clones and leaves some out. The sample includes roughly 150,000 clones, around 93% of them seen just once. Sequencing was done on a sample of PBMCs. The receptors stem from a man aged 18-30 years in good health and CMV-seropositive.

CDR3 loop: CASSLAPLGTQGNQPQHF. The CDR3 DNA reads TGTGCCAGCAGCTTAGCCCCTCTAGGGACACAGGGCAATCAGCCCCAGCATTTT. The V call is TRBV7-8, the J call TRBJ1-5; a possible D gene is TRBD1 (6 bases). V was cut by 0 bases and J by 2 bases, with 17 bases left in between. CDR1 is SGHVS and CDR2 is FQNEAQ in the germline V gene. The CDR3 runs 18 residues.

The V call is TRBV28, the J call TRBJ2-7, with D perhaps TRBD2 (7 bases). Germline lookup yields CDR1 MDHEN and CDR2 SYDVKM. The CDR3 spans 15 residues. Trimming shortened V by 9 bases and J by 4 bases, and 22 bases separated the two germline ends. CDR3 DNA: TGTGCCAGTACCTTGGGAGGGGGACTTGGGTACGAGCAGTACTTC. It is translated as CASTLGGGLGYEQYF.

This chain links TRBV28 with TRBJ2-7, with D possibly being TRBD1 (6 bases). The germline CDR1 and CDR2 sequences are MDHEN and SYDVKM. Trimming took 9 bases from V and 4 from J, leaving 7 bases between them. This CDR3 region has 10 residues. CDR3 residues: CASQGYEQYF. CDR3 bases: TGTGCCAGTCAGGGGTACGAGCAGTACTTC.

This sequence joins TRBV20-1 and TRBJ1-2; TRBD1 might be the D (5 bases). The length of the CDR3 is 11 residues. Trimming cost V 5 bases and J 6 bases, with 10 bases left between them. Per the germline V gene, CDR1 is DFQATT and CDR2 is SNEGSKA (reference sequence). CDR3 sequence: CSASRQNGYTF. CDR3 nucleotide sequence: TGCAGTGCTTCTCGACAGAATGGCTACACCTTC.

The chain combines TRBV4-1 with TRBJ2-1; 7 bases align to TRBD2. This CDR3 is 16 amino acids long. CDR1 MGHRA and CDR2 YSYEKL come from the germline V gene. V shed 0 bases, J shed 7 bases, and the junction held 9 bases outside the gene matches. The CDR3 sequence: CASSQEGGSFRNEQFF. CDR3 bases: TGCGCCAGCAGCCAAGAGGGCGGGAGTTTTAGAAATGAGCAGTTCTTC.

V usage is TRBV6-1 and J usage is TRBJ1-2; 11 bases are shared with TRBD1. Trimming cost V 3 bases and J 4 bases; bases outside gene matches: 7. CDR3 size: 16 residues. The germline V gene has CDR1 MNHNS and CDR2 SASEGT. The CDR3: CASSDPGQGGGYGYTF. CDR3 bases: TGTGCCAGCAGTGACCCGGGACAGGGGGGCGGCTATGGCTACACCTTC.

V gene TRBV5-1 combines with J gene TRBJ2-1; 8 bases are shared with TRBD2. J lost 5 bases, V lost 0 bases, and 13 bases had no gene match. Germline V gives CDR1 SGHRS, CDR2 YFSETQ. The CDR3 is 18 amino acids. The CDR3 region has the DNA TGCGCCAGCAGCTTGGGGAGTTTTCGGGGGGGCCGGGACAATGAGCAGTTCTTC. Translated: CASSLGSFRGGRDNEQFF. Full variable domain (outside the CDR3, taken from reference TRBV5-1 and TRBJ2-1): KAGVTQTPRYLIKTRGQQVTLSCSPISGHRSVSWYQQTPGQGLQFLFEYFSETQRNKGNFPGRFSGRQFSNSRSEMNVSTLELGDSALYLCASSLGSFRGGRDNEQFFGPGTRLTVL.

The chain carries TRBV2 and TRBJ2-2; 11 bases align to TRBD1. Trimming took 3 bases from V and 2 from J; bases not matched to a gene: 8. The CDR3 loop spans 18 amino acids. Looked up from germline, CDR1 is SNHLY and CDR2 is FYNNEI. The CDR3 region has the DNA TGTGCCAGCAGTGATTCCCGGGACAGGGGGTTCAACACCGGGGAGCTGTTTTTT. Translation gives CASSDSRDRGFNTGELFF.

This chain joins TRBV28 and TRBJ2-7; 7 nucleotides match TRBD2. From germline, CDR1 is MDHEN and CDR2 SYDVKM. Germline trimming cut 2 bases from V and 3 bases from J; bases unmatched to any gene: 1. The CDR3 is 13 residues long. CDR3 protein: CASSLGGGYEQYF. The CDR3 coding sequence is TGTGCCAGCAGTTTAGGGGGGGGCTACGAGCAGTACTTC.